The T cell receptor (beta chain) under discussion was sequenced for a study of Ad26.COV2.S vaccination and SARS-CoV-2 variants (dated by TCRdb to the early 2020s). About the study as a whole: Vaccine-arm donors were drawn from COV1001, a multicentre, randomized, double-blind, placebo-controlled phase I-IIa trial of Ad26.COV2.S in healthy adults. Ad26.COV2.S was administered intramuscularly at 5 x 10^10 or 1 x 10^11 viral particles, either as a single shot or as two shots given 56 days apart. TCRbeta repertoire sequencing served as the tool for gauging how specific and how broad the SARS-CoV-2-reactive T cell receptors were following Ad26.COV2.S vaccination. A total of around 32 samples were included in the TCR-sequenced set, comprising roughly 19 Ad26.COV2.S vaccine recipients, 5 placebo recipients and 8 SARS-CoV-2 convalescent individuals. Trial participants were randomized into five groups of five, in which low-dose or high-dose Ad26.COV2.S was given once or twice, or placebo was given on both occasions. Blinding of investigators to trial group allocation was maintained during experiments and outcome assessment. What the study reported, not specific to this receptor: The study was not powered to compare responses between vaccine doses or regimens. Substantial breadth of spike-specific CD8+ and CD4+ T cell responses was reported after vaccination. Higher spike-specific TCR breadth was observed in Ad26.COV2.S recipients than in placebo recipients (P = 0.0014). The authors noted that the TCR breadth and depth analyses may have underestimated total T cell responses. Non-spike TCR breadth was comparable between vaccine and placebo recipients, consistent with the vaccine containing only spike.

The treatment or condition tag for this specimen amounts to: around 19 received Ad26.COV2.S at low or high dose, single or two shots; about 5 received placebo; per-sample allocation not given. Repertoires of vaccine and placebo recipients were sequenced from samples taken on day 63 after the first injection. In Cohort 1b, around 23 adults aged 18-55 years were enrolled at a single site in Boston, USA, between 29 July and 7 August 2020. Ad26.COV2.S was a replication-incompetent adenovirus type 26 vector that expressed a prefusion-stabilized SARS-CoV-2 spike protein derived from the original Wuhan strain. The immunoSEQ Assay was used to sequence TCRbeta CDR3 regions. After extraction, genomic DNA underwent amplification by bias-controlled multiplex PCR, followed by high-throughput sequencing. The study's own analysis went as follows. To quantify the absolute abundance of each unique TCRbeta CDR3 region, sequences were collapsed and filtered. T cell fraction was estimated by normalizing TCRbeta template counts to usable DNA, with usable DNA measured through amplification of reference genes found in all nucleated cells. Repertoire TCRs were annotated as SARS-CoV-2-specific when V gene, CDR3 amino acid sequence and J gene were exactly matched to a known reactive TCR set. MIRA supplied the reference SARS-CoV-2 TCR set, which was filtered for enrichment in COVID-19-positive ImmuneCODE repertoires so that public or cross-reactive TCRs were removed. Drawing on the MIRA antigens, annotated TCRs were analysed further at the level of specific ORF or position within ORF. Breadth was defined as the number of annotated unique rearrangements divided by the total number of unique productive rearrangements, and depth was defined as the summed frequency of the annotated unique rearrangements. Group comparisons of TCR breadth used two-sided Wilcoxon rank-sum tests. TCRdb stores this immuneACCESS table with in-frame sequences only. Part of the clones is absent; in the studies checked, under half of the shortfall reflects unresolved V genes, and no reason is known for the rest. That table supplies the V and J calls and clone size; D and trimming were determined from the DNA. Across this sample there are 250,000 to 300,000 clones, with around 87% seen only once. The top ten clonotypes cover under 4% of the sample.

From the germline V gene, CDR1 is MNHEY and CDR2 is SVGAGI. V was cut back by 1 base and J by 0 bases, leaving a gap of 1 base between them. Including the terminal cysteine and phenylalanine, the CDR3 comprises 13 residues. Of all the DNA, just the CDR3 is kept, 39 bases in frame from base 1. This clone was seen only once. It has no known antigen specificity. Base qualities were left out, and no much larger clone turns up one base away. The source material was peripheral blood, sampled in a trial of Ad26.COV2.S vaccine versus placebo. The chain is assembled from TRBV6-5 and TRBJ2-4, with the D gene call left open. This receptor was obtained from a person aged 18-65 years who received the Ad26.COV2.S COVID-19 vaccine or a placebo. CDR3 region: CASSYLAKNIQYF. The DNA reads as follows: TGTGCCAGCAGTTACTTAGCCAAAAACATTCAGTACTTC.